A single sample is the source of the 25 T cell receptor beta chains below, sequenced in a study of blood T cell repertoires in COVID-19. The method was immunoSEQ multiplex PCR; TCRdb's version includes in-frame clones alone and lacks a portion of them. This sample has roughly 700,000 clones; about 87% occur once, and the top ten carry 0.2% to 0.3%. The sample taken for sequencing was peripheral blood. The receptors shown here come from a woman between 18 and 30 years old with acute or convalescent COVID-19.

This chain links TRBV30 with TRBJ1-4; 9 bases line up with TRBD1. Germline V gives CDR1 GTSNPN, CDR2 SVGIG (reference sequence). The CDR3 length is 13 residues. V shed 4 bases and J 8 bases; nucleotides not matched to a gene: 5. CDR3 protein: CAWTRDRVEKLFF. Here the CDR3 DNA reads TGTGCCTGGACCCGGGACAGGGTAGAAAAACTGTTTTTT.

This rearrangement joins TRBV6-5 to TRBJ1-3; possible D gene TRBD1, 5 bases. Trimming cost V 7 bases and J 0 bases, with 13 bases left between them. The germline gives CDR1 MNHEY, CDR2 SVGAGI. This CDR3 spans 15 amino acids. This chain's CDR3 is CASIPGSLSGNTIYF. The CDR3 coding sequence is TGTGCCAGCATTCCAGGGTCACTCTCTGGAAACACCATATATTTT.

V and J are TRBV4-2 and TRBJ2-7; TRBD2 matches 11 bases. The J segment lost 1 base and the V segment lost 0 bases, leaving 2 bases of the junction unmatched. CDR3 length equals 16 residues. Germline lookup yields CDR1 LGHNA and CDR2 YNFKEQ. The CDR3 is CASSQELAGGSYEQYF. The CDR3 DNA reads TGTGCCAGCAGCCAAGAGCTAGCGGGGGGATCCTACGAGCAGTACTTC.

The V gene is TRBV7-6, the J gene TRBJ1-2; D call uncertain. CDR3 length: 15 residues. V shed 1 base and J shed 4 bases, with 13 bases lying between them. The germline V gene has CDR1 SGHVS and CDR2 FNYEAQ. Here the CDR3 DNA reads TGTGCCAGCAGCTTAGGGGTGGGCGGAGGCTATGGCTACACCTTC. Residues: CASSLGVGGGYGYTF.

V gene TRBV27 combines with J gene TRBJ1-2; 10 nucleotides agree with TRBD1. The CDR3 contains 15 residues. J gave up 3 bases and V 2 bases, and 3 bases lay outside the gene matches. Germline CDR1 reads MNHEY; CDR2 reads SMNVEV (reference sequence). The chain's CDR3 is CASSLGTGEHYGYTF. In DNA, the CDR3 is TGTGCCAGCAGTTTAGGGACAGGGGAACACTATGGCTACACCTTC.

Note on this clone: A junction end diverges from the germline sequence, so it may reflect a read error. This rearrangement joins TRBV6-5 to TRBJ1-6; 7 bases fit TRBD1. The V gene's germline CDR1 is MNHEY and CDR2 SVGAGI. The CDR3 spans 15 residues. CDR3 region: CASRYLQGGNSPLHF. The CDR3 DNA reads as TGTGCCAGCAGGTACTTGCAGGGGGGTAATTCACCCCTCCACTTT.

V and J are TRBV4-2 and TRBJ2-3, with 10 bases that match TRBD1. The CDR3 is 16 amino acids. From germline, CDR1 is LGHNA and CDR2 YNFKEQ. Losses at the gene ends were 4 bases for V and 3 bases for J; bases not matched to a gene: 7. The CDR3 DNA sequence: TGTGCCAGCAGCCGTGGGGACAGGGGTTTAACAGATACGCAGTATTTT. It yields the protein CASSRGDRGLTDTQYF.

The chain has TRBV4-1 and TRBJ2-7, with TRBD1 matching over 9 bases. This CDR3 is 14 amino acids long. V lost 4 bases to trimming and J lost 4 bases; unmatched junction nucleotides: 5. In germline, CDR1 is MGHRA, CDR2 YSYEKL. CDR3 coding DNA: TGCGCCAGCAGCCTCCGGACAGGGGAATACGAGCAGTACTTC. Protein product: CASSLRTGEYEQYF.

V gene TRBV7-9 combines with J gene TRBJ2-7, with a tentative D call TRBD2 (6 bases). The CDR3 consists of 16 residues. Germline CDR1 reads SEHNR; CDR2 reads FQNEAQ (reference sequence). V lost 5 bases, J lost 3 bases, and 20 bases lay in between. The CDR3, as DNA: TGTGCCAGCAGCCACAACCCGGGACTCCTGCTCTACGAGCAGTACTTC. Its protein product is CASSHNPGLLLYEQYF. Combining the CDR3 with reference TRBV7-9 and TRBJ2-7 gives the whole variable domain DTGVSQNPRHKITKRGQNVTFRCDPISEHNRLYWYRQTLGQGPEFLTYFQNEAQLEKSRLLSDRFSAERPKGSFSTLEIQRTEQGDSAMYLCASSHNPGLLLYEQYFGPGTRLTVT.

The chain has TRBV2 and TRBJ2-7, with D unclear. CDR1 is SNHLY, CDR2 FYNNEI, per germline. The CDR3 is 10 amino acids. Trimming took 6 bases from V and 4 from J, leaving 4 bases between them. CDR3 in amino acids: CASSFYEQYF. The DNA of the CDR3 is TGTGCCAGCAGCTTTTACGAGCAGTACTTC.

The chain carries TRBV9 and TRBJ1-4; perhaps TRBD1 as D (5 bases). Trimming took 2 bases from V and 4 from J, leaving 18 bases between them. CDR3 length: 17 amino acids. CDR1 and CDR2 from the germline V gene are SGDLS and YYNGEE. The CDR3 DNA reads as TGTGCCAGCAGCGTTTCCAGGGTGCGGGGCGATAATGAAAAACTGTTTTTT. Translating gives CASSVSRVRGDNEKLFF.

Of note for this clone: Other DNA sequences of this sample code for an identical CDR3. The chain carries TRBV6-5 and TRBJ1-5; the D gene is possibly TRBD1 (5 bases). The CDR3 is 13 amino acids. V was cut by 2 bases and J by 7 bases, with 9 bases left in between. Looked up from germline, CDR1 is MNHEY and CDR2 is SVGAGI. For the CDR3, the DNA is TGTGCCAGCAGTTACAGGGGTGGCCAGCCCCAGCATTTT. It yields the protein CASSYRGGQPQHF.

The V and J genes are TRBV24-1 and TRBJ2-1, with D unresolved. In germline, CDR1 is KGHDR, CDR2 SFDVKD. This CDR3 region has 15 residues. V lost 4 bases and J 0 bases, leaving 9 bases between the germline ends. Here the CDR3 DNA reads TGTGCCACCAGTGAGCAGCCTAGCTCCTACAATGAGCAGTTCTTC. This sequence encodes CATSEQPSSYNEQFF.

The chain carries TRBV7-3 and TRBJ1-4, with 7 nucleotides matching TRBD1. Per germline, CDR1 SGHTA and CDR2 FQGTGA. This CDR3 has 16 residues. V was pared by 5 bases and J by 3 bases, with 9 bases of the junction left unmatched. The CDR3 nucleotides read TGTGCCAGCAGCGCAAAGCTGACAGGGTCTAATGAAAAACTGTTTTTT. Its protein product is CASSAKLTGSNEKLFF. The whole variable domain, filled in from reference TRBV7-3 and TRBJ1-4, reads GAGVSQTPSNKVTEKGKYVELRCDPISGHTALYWYRQSLGQGPEFLIYFQGTGAADDSGLPNDRFFAVRPEGSVSTLKIQRTERGDSAVYLCASSAKLTGSNEKLFFGSGTQLSVL.

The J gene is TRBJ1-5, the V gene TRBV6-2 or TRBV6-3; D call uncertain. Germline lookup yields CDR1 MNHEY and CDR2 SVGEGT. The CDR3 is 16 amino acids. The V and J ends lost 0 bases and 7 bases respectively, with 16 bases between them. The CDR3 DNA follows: TGTGCCAGCAGTTACTCGAGAAGTAGTGTGGTCCAGCCCCAGCATTTT. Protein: CASSYSRSSVVQPQHF.

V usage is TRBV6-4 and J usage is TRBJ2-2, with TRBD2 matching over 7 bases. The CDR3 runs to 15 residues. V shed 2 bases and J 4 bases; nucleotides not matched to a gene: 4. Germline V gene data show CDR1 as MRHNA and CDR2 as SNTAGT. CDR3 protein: CASSDSREGTGELFF. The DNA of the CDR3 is TGTGCCAGCAGTGACAGCAGGGAGGGCACCGGGGAGCTGTTTTTT.

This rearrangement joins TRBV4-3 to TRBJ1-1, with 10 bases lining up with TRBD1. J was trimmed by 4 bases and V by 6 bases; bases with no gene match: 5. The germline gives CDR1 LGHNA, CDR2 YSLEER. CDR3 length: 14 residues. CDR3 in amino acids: CASRGQGFVTEAFF. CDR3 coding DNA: TGCGCCAGCAGGGGACAGGGGTTTGTCACTGAAGCTTTCTTT.

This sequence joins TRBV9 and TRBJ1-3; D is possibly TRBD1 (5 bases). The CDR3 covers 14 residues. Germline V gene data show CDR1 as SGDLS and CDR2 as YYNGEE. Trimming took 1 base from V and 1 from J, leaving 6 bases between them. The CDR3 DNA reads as TGTGCCAGCAGCGTAAAGGGGTCTGGAAACACCATATATTTT. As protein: CASSVKGSGNTIYF.

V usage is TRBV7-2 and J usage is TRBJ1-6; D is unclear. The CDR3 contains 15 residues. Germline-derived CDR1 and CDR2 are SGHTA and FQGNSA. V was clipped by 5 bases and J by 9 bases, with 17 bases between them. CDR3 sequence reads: CASSPREGGRSPLHF. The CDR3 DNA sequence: TGTGCCAGCAGCCCCCGAGAAGGCGGCCGTTCACCCCTCCACTTT. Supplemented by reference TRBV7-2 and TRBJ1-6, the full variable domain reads GAGVSQSPSNKVTEKGKDVELRCDPISGHTALYWYRQSLGQGLEFLIYFQGNSAPDKSGLPSDRFSAERTGGSVSTLTIQRTQQEDSAVYLCASSPREGGRSPLHFGNGTRLTVT.

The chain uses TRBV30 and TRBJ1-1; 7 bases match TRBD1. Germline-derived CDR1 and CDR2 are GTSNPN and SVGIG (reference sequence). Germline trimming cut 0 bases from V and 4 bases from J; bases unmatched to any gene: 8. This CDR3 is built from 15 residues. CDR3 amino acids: CAWSVPGRGSTEAFF. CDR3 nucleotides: TGTGCCTGGAGTGTACCCGGCAGGGGGTCCACTGAAGCTTTCTTT.

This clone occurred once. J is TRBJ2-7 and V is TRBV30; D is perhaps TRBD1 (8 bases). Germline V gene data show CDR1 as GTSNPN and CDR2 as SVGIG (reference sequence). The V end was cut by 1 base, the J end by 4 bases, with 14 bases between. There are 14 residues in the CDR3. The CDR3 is CAWSEQGGGYEQYF. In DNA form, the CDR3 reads TGTGCCTGGAGTGAACAGGGGGGAGGGTACGAGCAGTACTTC.

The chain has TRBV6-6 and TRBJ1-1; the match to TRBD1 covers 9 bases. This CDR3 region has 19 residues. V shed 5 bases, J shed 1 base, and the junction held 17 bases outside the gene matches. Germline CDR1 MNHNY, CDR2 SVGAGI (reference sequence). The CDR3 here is CASSRDISGTGLANTEAFF. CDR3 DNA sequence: TGTGCCAGCAGTCGCGATATTTCCGGGACAGGGCTTGCGAACACTGAAGCTTTCTTT.

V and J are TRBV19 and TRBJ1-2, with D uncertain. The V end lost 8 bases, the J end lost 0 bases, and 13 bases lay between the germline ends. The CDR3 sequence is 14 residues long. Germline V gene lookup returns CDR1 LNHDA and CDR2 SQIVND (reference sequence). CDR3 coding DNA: TGTGCCAGTCGGCAATGGGCAGCTAACTATGGCTACACCTTC. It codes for CASRQWAANYGYTF.

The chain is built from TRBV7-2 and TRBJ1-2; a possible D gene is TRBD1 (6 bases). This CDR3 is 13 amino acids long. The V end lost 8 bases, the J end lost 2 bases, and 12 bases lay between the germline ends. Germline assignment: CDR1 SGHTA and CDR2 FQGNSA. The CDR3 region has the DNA TGTGCCAGCGCAGAAGGGGGAAACTATGGCTACACCTTC. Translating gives CASAEGGNYGYTF. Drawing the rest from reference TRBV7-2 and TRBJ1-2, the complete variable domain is GAGVSQSPSNKVTEKGKDVELRCDPISGHTALYWYRQSLGQGLEFLIYFQGNSAPDKSGLPSDRFSAERTGGSVSTLTIQRTQQEDSAVYLCASAEGGNYGYTFGSGTRLTVV.

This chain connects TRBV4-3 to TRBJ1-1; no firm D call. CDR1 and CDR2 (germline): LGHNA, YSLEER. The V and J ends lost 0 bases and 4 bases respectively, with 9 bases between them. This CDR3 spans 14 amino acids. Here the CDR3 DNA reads TGCGCCAGCAGCCAAGATCGGGGTTTCACTGAAGCTTTCTTT. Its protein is CASSQDRGFTEAFF.